These T cell receptor beta chains were read from a single sample in a study of cytomegalovirus exposure and HLA in healthy donors. Sequencing was performed with immunoSEQ multiplex PCR; in TCRdb, only in-frame clones are kept and a portion is missing. The sample shows under 200,000 clones, roughly three quarters of them seen only once. The material sequenced was PBMCs. The receptors come from a male donor in good health and CMV-seropositive. Each CDR3 is given with its conserved first and last residue. The D gene is left open where the match is weak. Size is omitted from some rows. Given values are once, few, many or a class for expanded clones.

clone size,V gene,D gene,J gene,CDR3 protein,CDR3 DNA
.,TRBV10-3,TRBD2,TRBJ2-7,CAISESGTISYEQYF,TGTGCCATCAGTGAGTCGGGGACTATTTCCTACGAGCAGTACTTC
once,TRBV29-1,.,TRBJ2-7,CSVVETDYEQYF,TGCAGCGTTGTCGAGACAGACTACGAGCAGTACTTC
.,TRBV5-1,.,TRBJ1-5,CASSLGTPDSNQPQHF,TGCGCCAGCAGCCTCGGGACACCCGATAGCAATCAGCCCCAGCATTTT
.,TRBV4-2,.,TRBJ1-4,CASSQGPGAARNEKLFF,TGTGCCAGCAGCCAAGGCCCCGGCGCGGCCCGTAATGAAAAACTGTTTTTT
few,TRBV10-3,.,TRBJ1-2,CAISESSPRGAYGYTF,TGTGCCATCAGTGAGTCGAGTCCACGGGGGGCCTATGGCTACACCTTC
.,TRBV14,.,TRBJ2-4,CASSQLDPGAKNIQYF,TGTGCCAGCAGCCAGCTCGACCCGGGTGCCAAAAACATTCAGTACTTC
.,TRBV5-5,TRBD2,TRBJ2-3,CASSRTSGGAWTDTQYF,TGTGCCAGCAGCCGGACTAGCGGGGGGGCCTGGACAGATACGCAGTATTTT
few,TRBV4-2,.,TRBJ1-5,CASPRDSYQPQHF,TGTGCCAGCCCCCGGGATTCATATCAGCCCCAGCATTTT
.,TRBV5-1,TRBD1,TRBJ2-5,CASSFRGLETQYF,TGCGCCAGCAGCTTCAGGGGGCTGGAGACCCAGTACTTC
once,TRBV15,TRBD1,TRBJ2-7,CATSRVRTGGYEQYF,TGTGCCACCAGCAGAGTAAGGACAGGGGGATACGAGCAGTACTTC
.,TRBV2,.,TRBJ1-4,CASSEKWGGLFF,TGTGCCAGCAGTGAAAAGTGGGGAGGACTGTTTTTT
.,TRBV5-4,.,TRBJ2-3,CASSAGTYLSTDTQYF,TGTGCCAGCAGCGCTGGGACTTACCTTAGCACAGATACGCAGTATTTT
few,TRBV14,.,TRBJ1-6,CASSHAGAPPPLHF,TGTGCCAGCAGCCATGCGGGGGCCCCTCCACCCCTCCACTTT
few,TRBV6-4,TRBD2,TRBJ2-3,CASRETGGTTDTQYF,TGTGCCAGCAGAGAAACGGGGGGGACCACAGATACGCAGTATTTT
few,TRBV5-4,TRBD2,TRBJ2-3,CASSRPGLAGGLDTDTQYF,TGTGCCAGCAGCCGACCCGGGCTAGCGGGGGGGCTTGACACAGATACGCAGTATTTT
.,TRBV15,.,TRBJ1-1,CATSRTMNTEAFF,TGTGCCACCAGCAGAACAATGAACACTGAAGCTTTCTTT
.,TRBV15,.,TRBJ2-5,CATSRTSLAGAWTQYF,TGTGCCACCAGCAGAACCTCCTTGGCGGGCGCGTGGACCCAGTACTTC
.,TRBV19,TRBD1,TRBJ1-5,CASSRGDRGGNQPQHF,TGTGCCAGTAGTAGGGGGGACAGGGGTGGCAATCAGCCCCAGCATTTT
.,TRBV4-3,TRBD1,TRBJ2-1,CASSRGTGGGYEQFF,TGCGCCAGCAGCCGAGGGACAGGGGGCGGTTATGAGCAGTTCTTC